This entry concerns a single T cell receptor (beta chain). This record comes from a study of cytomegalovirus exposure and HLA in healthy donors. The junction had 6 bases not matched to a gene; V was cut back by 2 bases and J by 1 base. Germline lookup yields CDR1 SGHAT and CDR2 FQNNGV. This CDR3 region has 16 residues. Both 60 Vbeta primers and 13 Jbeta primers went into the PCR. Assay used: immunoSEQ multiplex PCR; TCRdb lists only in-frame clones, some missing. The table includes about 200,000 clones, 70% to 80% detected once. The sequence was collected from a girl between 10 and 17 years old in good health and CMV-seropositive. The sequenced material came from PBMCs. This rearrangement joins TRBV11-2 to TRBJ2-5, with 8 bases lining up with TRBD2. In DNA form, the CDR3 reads TGTGCCAGCAGCTTACTAAGCGGGGGACCCCAAGAGACCCAGTACTTC. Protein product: CASSLLSGGPQETQYF.